The rows below give T cell receptor beta chains drawn from one sample of a study of T cells in Graves' hyperthyroidism and ophthalmopathy. Using its own MiXCR run on the multiplex PCR reads, TCRdb lists one record per CDR3 protein. This table holds some 500,000 distinct CDR3 sequences, over 13% found once. Sequencing used blood. Source of these receptors: a woman aged 18-30 years with Graves' hyperthyroidism. The CDR3 runs from the conserved cysteine through the conserved F or W. D genes are given only for firm matches. A row's size may be missing; if present it is once, few, many or a size class.

v_call: TRBV6-4
clone_size: few
j_call: TRBJ1-1
d_call: -
cdr3_nt: TGTGCCGCCATGGGACCTATGGACACTGAAGCTTTCTTT
cdr3_aa: CAAMGPMDTEAFF

v_call: TRBV5-6
clone_size: -
j_call: TRBJ1-2
d_call: TRBD1
cdr3_nt: TGTGCCAGCAGCTTCCCGGGGACAGCGAATGGCTACACCTTC
cdr3_aa: CASSFPGTANGYTF

v_call: TRBV7-2
clone_size: many
j_call: TRBJ2-6
d_call: -
cdr3_nt: TGTGCCAGCAGCCCACAGGGGGGGGTGGCTGGGGCCAACGTCCTGACTTTC
cdr3_aa: CASSPQGGVAGANVLTF

v_call: TRBV20-1
clone_size: -
j_call: TRBJ2-1
d_call: TRBD1
cdr3_nt: TGCAGTGCCCGGGACAGGGGCCTCCGGGAGAATGAGCAGTTCTTC
cdr3_aa: CSARDRGLRENEQFF

v_call: TRBV18
clone_size: many
j_call: TRBJ2-1
d_call: TRBD2
cdr3_nt: TGTGCCAGCTCACCTATGGCGGGACTAGCGGACAATGAGCAGTTCTTC
cdr3_aa: CASSPMAGLADNEQFF

v_call: TRBV19
clone_size: -
j_call: TRBJ2-1
d_call: -
cdr3_nt: TGTGCCAGTAGTATATGGAGTTTGCGGAACGGTGAGCAGTTCTTC
cdr3_aa: CASSIWSLRNGEQFF

v_call: TRBV27
clone_size: many
j_call: TRBJ1-2
d_call: -
cdr3_nt: TGTGCCAGCAGTTTATCGGTTACAGGGTTAGACTACACCTTC
cdr3_aa: CASSLSVTGLDYTF

v_call: TRBV9
clone_size: many
j_call: TRBJ2-7
d_call: -
cdr3_nt: TGTGCCAGCAGCGTAGATGGAGCGTCGGGGTGGGTTTCCTACGAGCAGTACTTC
cdr3_aa: CASSVDGASGWVSYEQYF

v_call: TRBV9
clone_size: many
j_call: TRBJ2-1
d_call: -
cdr3_nt: TGTGCCAGCAGCGTCATTGGGGACTACAATGAGCAGTTCTTC
cdr3_aa: CASSVIGDYNEQFF

v_call: TRBV12-3/TRBV12-4
clone_size: many
j_call: TRBJ1-6
d_call: -
cdr3_nt: TGTGCCAGCAGCCCTGACATTCTTCGTTCACCCCTCCACTTT
cdr3_aa: CASSPDILRSPLHF

v_call: TRBV13
clone_size: few
j_call: TRBJ1-1
d_call: -
cdr3_nt: TGTGCCAGCAGTGTGAAGTGGGCCTACGCTTTCTTT
cdr3_aa: CASSVKWAYAFF

v_call: TRBV12-3/TRBV12-4
clone_size: many
j_call: TRBJ2-1
d_call: TRBD2
cdr3_nt: TGTGCCAGCAGGCCCAGCGGGAGTGTTGACAATGAGCAGTTCTTC
cdr3_aa: CASRPSGSVDNEQFF

v_call: TRBV6-1
clone_size: few
j_call: TRBJ2-1
d_call: TRBD2
cdr3_nt: TGTGCCAGCAGACTGCCTAATCTAGCGGGAGAGGATGAGCAGTTCTTC
cdr3_aa: CASRLPNLAGEDEQFF

v_call: TRBV7-7
clone_size: few
j_call: TRBJ2-1
d_call: TRBD1
cdr3_nt: TGTGCTAGCAGCATCGCTTACAGGGGGCAAGATGAGCAGTTCTTC
cdr3_aa: CASSIAYRGQDEQFF

v_call: TRBV11-3
clone_size: many
j_call: TRBJ2-1
d_call: -
cdr3_nt: TGTGCCAGCAGCATTCTAGCGCCCAATGAGCAGTTCTTC
cdr3_aa: CASSILAPNEQFF

v_call: TRBV11-3
clone_size: many
j_call: TRBJ2-3
d_call: TRBD2
cdr3_nt: TGTGCCAGCAGCCTAGGAGTAGCGGGTTTCACAGATACGCAGTATTTT
cdr3_aa: CASSLGVAGFTDTQYF

v_call: TRBV19
clone_size: many
j_call: TRBJ2-3
d_call: -
cdr3_nt: TGTGCCAGTAGTGGGACTGCCTCAAGCACAGATACGCAGTATTTT
cdr3_aa: CASSGTASSTDTQYF

v_call: TRBV12-3/TRBV12-4
clone_size: many
j_call: TRBJ2-3
d_call: -
cdr3_nt: TGTGCCAGCAGTCATACTGGTAGCACAGATACGCAGTATTTT
cdr3_aa: CASSHTGSTDTQYF

v_call: TRBV7-3
clone_size: few
j_call: TRBJ2-2
d_call: TRBD1
cdr3_nt: TGTGCCAGCAGGTACAGGGGAAACACCGGGGAGCTGTTTTTT
cdr3_aa: CASRYRGNTGELFF

v_call: TRBV15
clone_size: few
j_call: TRBJ2-5
d_call: TRBD2
cdr3_nt: TGTGCCACCAGCAAACCCGGGACTAGCGGCCATGGGACCCAGTACTTC
cdr3_aa: CATSKPGTSGHGTQYF

v_call: TRBV6-1
clone_size: -
j_call: TRBJ2-4
d_call: -
cdr3_nt: TGTGCCAGCACCCCCGGGCCAGCCAAAAACATTCAGTACTTC
cdr3_aa: CASTPGPAKNIQYF

v_call: TRBV19
clone_size: many
j_call: TRBJ1-3
d_call: -
cdr3_nt: TGTGCCAGTAGTATAGATCGTCAATCTGGAAACACCATATATTTT
cdr3_aa: CASSIDRQSGNTIYF

v_call: TRBV30
clone_size: many
j_call: TRBJ2-2
d_call: TRBD1
cdr3_nt: TGTGCCTGGAGGGGACAGGGGTACACCGGGGAGCTGTTTTTT
cdr3_aa: CAWRGQGYTGELFF

v_call: TRBV12-3/TRBV12-4
clone_size: many
j_call: TRBJ2-7
d_call: TRBD1
cdr3_nt: TGTGCCAGCAGTTTAGGGACAGGGGGAGTCGAGCAGTACTTC
cdr3_aa: CASSLGTGGVEQYF

v_call: TRBV6-5
clone_size: -
j_call: TRBJ1-3
d_call: -
cdr3_nt: TGTGCCAGCAGTTATGGGAGGTGGGGGCTAGGAAACACCATATATTTT
cdr3_aa: CASSYGRWGLGNTIYF

v_call: TRBV5-5
clone_size: -
j_call: TRBJ2-2
d_call: -
cdr3_nt: TGTGCCAGCAGCTTGCAGGGGTGGATCACCGGGGAGCTGTTTTTT
cdr3_aa: CASSLQGWITGELFF

v_call: TRBV12-3/TRBV12-4
clone_size: many
j_call: TRBJ1-2
d_call: TRBD1
cdr3_nt: TGTGCCAGCAGCCTTGGACAGGGGGAGAGCTACACCTTC
cdr3_aa: CASSLGQGESYTF

v_call: TRBV19
clone_size: -
j_call: TRBJ2-3
d_call: -
cdr3_nt: TGTGCCAGTAGAAGAAGAGCAGGAGATACGCAGTATTTT
cdr3_aa: CASRRRAGDTQYF

v_call: TRBV6-1
clone_size: many
j_call: TRBJ2-1
d_call: TRBD2
cdr3_nt: TGTGCCAGCGGCCTGGGAGGGGTATACAATGAGCAGTTCTTC
cdr3_aa: CASGLGGVYNEQFF

v_call: TRBV27
clone_size: many
j_call: TRBJ1-1
d_call: TRBD1
cdr3_nt: TGTGCCACCCACAGGGGGAACACTGAAGCTTTCTTT
cdr3_aa: CATHRGNTEAFF

v_call: TRBV5-1
clone_size: -
j_call: TRBJ2-5
d_call: TRBD1
cdr3_nt: TGCGCCAGCAGCTTTGAGACCTTCTCAAAACAGGGGGCCAAGACCCAGTACTTC
cdr3_aa: CASSFETFSKQGAKTQYF